This T cell receptor beta chain was recovered during a study of T cell responses to AZD1222 COVID-19 vaccine. Some clones are missing from TCRdb's copy, which holds only in-frame ones; the method was immunoSEQ multiplex PCR. The profile covers 200,000 to 250,000 clones, with around 94% appearing a single time and about 1.5% taken by the ten largest. Regarding this clone: Its matching antigen is unknown.

The V end was cut by 2 bases, the J end by 4 bases, with 18 bases between. The length of the CDR3 is 17 residues. Germline CDR1 reads KGHSH; CDR2 reads LQKENI. Whole-study findings and limits: The donors showed a predominance of white British ancestry and of females, with possible underestimation of clonal diversity.

This sequence was found in an adult who received the MenACWY meningococcal vaccine as a control. Sequenced material: peripheral blood, taken 28 days after the second dose of the MenACWY control vaccine. V usage is TRBV18 and J usage is TRBJ1-3; a possible D gene is TRBD1 (5 bases). CDR3 residues: CASSPRQSTRRGNTIYF. The DNA for the CDR3 is TGTGCCAGCTCACCAAGACAGAGCACTAGGAGAGGAAACACCATATATTTT.